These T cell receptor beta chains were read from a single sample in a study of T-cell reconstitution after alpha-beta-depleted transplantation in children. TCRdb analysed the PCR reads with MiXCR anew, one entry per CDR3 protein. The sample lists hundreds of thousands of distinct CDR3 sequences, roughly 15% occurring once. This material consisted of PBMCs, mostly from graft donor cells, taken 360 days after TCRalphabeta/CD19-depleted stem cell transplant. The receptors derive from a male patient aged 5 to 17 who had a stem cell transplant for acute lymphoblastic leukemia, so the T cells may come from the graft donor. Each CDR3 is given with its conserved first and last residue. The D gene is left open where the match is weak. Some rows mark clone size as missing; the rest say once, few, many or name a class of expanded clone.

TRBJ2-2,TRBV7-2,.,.,CASSLQGGVTGELFF
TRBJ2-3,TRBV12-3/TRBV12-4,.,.,CASSRRRGSYTDTQYF
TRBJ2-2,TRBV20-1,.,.,CSAREIMVPRLDTGELFF
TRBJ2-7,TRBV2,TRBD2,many,CASSPGLAGTYEQYF
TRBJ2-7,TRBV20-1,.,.,CSARDIGHYEQYF
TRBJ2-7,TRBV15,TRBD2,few,CATSLAGYEQYF
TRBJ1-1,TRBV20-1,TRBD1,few,CSANGQGYLMNTEAFF
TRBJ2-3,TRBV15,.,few,CATSRDWDTQYF
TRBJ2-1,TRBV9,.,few,CASSVDEGTGNEQFF
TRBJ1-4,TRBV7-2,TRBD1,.,CASSLTGGPNEKLFF
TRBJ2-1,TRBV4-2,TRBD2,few,CASSSLAGHNEQFF
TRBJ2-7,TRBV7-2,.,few,CASSLPGSLSYEQYF
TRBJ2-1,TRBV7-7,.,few,CASRLDLGAVSSYNEQFF
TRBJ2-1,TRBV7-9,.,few,CASSAGQFSYNEQFF
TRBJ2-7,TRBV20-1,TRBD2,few,CSLIAGVEYF
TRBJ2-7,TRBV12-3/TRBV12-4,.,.,CASSLRAGSSYEQYF
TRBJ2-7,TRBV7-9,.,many,CASTPDLISYEQYF
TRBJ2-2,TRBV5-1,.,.,CASSFIDTVTGELFF
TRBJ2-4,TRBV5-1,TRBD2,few,CASSFGPGGLAKNIQYF
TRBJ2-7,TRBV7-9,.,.,CASSLAATENNYEQYF
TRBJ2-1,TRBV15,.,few,CATSRTNEQFF
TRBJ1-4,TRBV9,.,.,CASSVDGQGEKLFF
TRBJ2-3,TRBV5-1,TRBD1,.,CASSLEGGYQPDTQYF
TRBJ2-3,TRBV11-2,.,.,CASSFPLTDTQYF
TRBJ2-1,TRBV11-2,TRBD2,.,CASSLDHRFNSGRANEQFF
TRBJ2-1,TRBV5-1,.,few,CASSLVRGIANEQFF
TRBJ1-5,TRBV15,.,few,CATSDESSSNQPQHF